The source of this TCR beta chain is a study of blood T cells in healthy people across ages. J lost 0 bases, V lost 3 bases, and 2 bases had no gene match. The CDR3 spans 14 residues. The germline CDR1 and CDR2 sequences are SQVTM and ANQGSEA. This clonotype has ten or more counts. Each donor gave around 9.3 milliliters of peripheral blood. Isolated per sample were at least 7 million PBMCs. Next came a second PCR, run for about 7 to 12 cycles, which used a sample-barcoded 5' primer along with a J-beta primer mix. TCRdb independently ran MiXCR on the 5' RACE reads; one entry per CDR3 protein. The repertoire holds some 1.5 million distinct CDR3 sequences, with roughly 30% as singletons.

The sequencing sample was made of blood. This TCR derives from a woman in her 30s in good health. The V and J genes are TRBV29-1 and TRBJ2-1; 7 nucleotides agree with TRBD2. The DNA of the CDR3 is TGCAGCGTTGAGTGGACTAGCTCCTACAATGAGCAGTTCTTC. The encoded protein is CSVEWTSSYNEQFF.